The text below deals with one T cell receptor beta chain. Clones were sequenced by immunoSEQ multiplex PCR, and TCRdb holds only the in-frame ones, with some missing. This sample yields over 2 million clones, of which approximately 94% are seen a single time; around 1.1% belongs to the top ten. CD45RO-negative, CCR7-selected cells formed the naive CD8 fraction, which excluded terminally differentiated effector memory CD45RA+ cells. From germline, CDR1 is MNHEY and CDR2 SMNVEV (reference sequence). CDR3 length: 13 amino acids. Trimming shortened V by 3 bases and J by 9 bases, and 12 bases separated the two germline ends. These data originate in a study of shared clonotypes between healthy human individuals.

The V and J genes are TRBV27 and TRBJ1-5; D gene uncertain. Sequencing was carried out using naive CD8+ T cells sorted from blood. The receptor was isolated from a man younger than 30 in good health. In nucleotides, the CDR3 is TGTGCCAGCAGTTTCGCCACGGGGTGGCCCCAGCATTTT. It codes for CASSFATGWPQHF.